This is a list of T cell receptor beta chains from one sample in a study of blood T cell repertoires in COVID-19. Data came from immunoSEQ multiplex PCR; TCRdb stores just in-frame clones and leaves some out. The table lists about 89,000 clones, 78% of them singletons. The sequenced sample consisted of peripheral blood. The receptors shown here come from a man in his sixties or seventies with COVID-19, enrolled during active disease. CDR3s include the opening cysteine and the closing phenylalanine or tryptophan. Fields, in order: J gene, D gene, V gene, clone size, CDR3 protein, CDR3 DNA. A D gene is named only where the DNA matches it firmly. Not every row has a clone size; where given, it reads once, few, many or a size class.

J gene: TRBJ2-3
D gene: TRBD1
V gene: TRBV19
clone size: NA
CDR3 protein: CASSDLGDRATDTQYF
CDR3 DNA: TGTGCCAGTAGCGACCTGGGGGACAGGGCTACAGATACGCAGTATTTT

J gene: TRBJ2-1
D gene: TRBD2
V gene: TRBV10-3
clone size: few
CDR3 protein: CAIRGTSSYNEQFF
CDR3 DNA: TGTGCCATCAGAGGGACTAGCTCCTACAATGAGCAGTTCTTC

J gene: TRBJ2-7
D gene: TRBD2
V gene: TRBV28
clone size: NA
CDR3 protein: CASARGGGRVGDEQYF
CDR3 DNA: TGTGCCAGCGCGAGAGGGGGCGGGAGGGTCGGCGACGAGCAGTACTTC

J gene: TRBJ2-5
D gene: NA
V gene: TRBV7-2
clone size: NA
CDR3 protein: CASSLARQGGETQYF
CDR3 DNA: TGTGCCAGCAGCTTAGCGCGGCAGGGCGGAGAGACCCAGTACTTC

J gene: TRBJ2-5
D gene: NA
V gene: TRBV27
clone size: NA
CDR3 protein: CASSFGSAQETQYF
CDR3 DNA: TGTGCCAGCAGTTTCGGAAGCGCCCAAGAGACCCAGTACTTC

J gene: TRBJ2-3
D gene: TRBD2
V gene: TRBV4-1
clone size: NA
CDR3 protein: CASSQGGGRNTDTQYF
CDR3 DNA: TGCGCCAGCAGCCAAGGCGGGGGGCGGAACACAGATACGCAGTATTTT

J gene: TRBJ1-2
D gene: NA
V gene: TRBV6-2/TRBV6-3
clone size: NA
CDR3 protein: CASSPRGAIYGYTF
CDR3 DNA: TGTGCCAGCAGTCCCAGGGGAGCCATCTATGGCTACACCTTC

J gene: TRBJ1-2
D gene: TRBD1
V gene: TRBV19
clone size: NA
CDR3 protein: CASGLPDRAAYGYTF
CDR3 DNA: TGTGCCAGTGGCCTACCGGACAGGGCCGCCTATGGCTACACCTTC

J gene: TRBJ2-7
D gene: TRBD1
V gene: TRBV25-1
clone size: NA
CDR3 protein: CASSDGTGVRAEQYF
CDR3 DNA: TGTGCCAGCAGTGATGGTACAGGGGTCAGAGCCGAGCAGTACTTC

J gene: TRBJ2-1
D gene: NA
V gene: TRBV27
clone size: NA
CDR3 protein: CASSSDQVLGGEQFF
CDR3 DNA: TGTGCCAGCAGTTCAGATCAAGTTCTCGGCGGTGAGCAGTTCTTC

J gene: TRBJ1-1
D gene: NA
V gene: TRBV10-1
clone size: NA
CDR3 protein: CASSESGDYMNTEAFF
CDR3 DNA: TGCGCCAGCAGTGAGTCCGGGGATTACATGAACACTGAAGCTTTCTTT

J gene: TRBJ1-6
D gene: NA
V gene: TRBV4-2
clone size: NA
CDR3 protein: CASSQDHSSSYNSPLHF
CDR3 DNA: TGTGCCAGCAGCCAAGATCACAGTTCCTCCTATAATTCACCCCTCCACTTT

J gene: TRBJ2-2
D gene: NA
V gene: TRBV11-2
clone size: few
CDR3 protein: CASSTDRNTGELFF
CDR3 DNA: TGTGCCAGCAGCACGGACAGGAACACCGGGGAGCTGTTTTTT

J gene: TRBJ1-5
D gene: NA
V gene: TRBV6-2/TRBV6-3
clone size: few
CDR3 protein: CASSPRWTVSSNQPQHF
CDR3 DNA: TGTGCCAGCAGCCCTAGGTGGACAGTATCTAGCAATCAGCCCCAGCATTTT

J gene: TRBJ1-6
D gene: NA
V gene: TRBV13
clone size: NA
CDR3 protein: CASSLNPPGGGGNSPLHF
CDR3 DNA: TGTGCCAGCAGCCTCAACCCCCCGGGGGGAGGAGGGAATTCACCCCTCCACTTT

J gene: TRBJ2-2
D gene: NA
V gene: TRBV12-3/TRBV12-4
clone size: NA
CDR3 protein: CASSSTGAGELFF
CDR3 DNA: TGTGCCAGCAGTAGTACCGGGGCCGGGGAGCTGTTTTTT

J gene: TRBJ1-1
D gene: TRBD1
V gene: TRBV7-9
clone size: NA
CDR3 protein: CASSPRDRVGSSTEAFF
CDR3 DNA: TGTGCCAGCAGCCCTAGAGACAGGGTAGGCAGTAGTACTGAAGCTTTCTTT

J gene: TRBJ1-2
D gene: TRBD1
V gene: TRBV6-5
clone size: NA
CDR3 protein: CASSYGQGAGYTF
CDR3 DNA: TGTGCCAGCAGTTACGGGCAGGGGGCTGGCTACACCTTC

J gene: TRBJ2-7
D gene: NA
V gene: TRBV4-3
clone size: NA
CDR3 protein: CASSQDGGVAYEQYF
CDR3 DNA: TGCGCCAGCAGCCAAGATGGAGGGGTAGCCTACGAGCAGTACTTC

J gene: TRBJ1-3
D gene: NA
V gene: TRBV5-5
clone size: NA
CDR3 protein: CASSLAKESGNTIYF
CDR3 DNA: TGTGCCAGCAGCTTGGCCAAGGAGTCTGGAAACACCATATATTTT

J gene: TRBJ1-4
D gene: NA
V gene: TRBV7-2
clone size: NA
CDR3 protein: CASSRGGNEKLFF
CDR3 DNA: TGTGCCAGCAGCCGCGGGGGGAATGAAAAACTGTTTTTT

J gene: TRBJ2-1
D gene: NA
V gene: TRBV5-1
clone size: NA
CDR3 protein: CASSLHPEDEQFF
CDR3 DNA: TGCGCCAGCAGCTTGCATCCCGAGGATGAGCAGTTCTTC

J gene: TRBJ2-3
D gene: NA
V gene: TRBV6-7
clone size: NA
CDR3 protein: CASSYEVTDTQYF
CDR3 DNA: TGTGCCAGCAGTTACGAGGTCACAGATACGCAGTATTTT

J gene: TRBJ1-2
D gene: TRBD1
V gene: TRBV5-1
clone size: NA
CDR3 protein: CASSLGQGIDTF
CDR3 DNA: TGCGCCAGCAGCCTTGGACAGGGAATCGACACCTTC

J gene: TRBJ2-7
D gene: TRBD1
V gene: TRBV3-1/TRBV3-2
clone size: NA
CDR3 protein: CASSQPGTGDYEQYF
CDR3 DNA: TGTGCCAGCAGCCAACCCGGGACAGGGGATTACGAGCAGTACTTC

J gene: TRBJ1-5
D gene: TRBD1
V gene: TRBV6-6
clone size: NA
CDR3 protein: CASSYTGQSNQPQHF
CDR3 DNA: TGTGCCAGCAGTTACACGGGACAGAGTAATCAGCCCCAGCATTTT

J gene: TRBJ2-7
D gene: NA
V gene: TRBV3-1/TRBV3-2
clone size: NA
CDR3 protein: CASSQALIGQPIYEQYF
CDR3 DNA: TGTGCCAGCAGCCAAGCTCTTATTGGACAGCCGATCTACGAGCAGTACTTC

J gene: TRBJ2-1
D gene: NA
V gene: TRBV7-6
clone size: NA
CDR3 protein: CASSPVLAGKAQLGQFF
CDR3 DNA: TGTGCCAGCAGCCCGGTCCTGGCAGGAAAAGCCCAGCTTGGTCAGTTCTTC

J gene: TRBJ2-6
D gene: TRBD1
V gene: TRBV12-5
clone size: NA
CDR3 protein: CASGAGTGAPSGANVLTF
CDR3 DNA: TGTGCTAGTGGGGCCGGGACAGGGGCCCCCTCTGGGGCCAACGTCCTGACTTTC

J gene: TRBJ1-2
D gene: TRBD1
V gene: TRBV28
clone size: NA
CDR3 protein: CASSPGFRGVYGYTF
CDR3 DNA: TGTGCCAGCAGTCCCGGCTTCAGGGGGGTTTATGGCTACACCTTC

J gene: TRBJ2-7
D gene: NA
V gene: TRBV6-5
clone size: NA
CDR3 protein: CASSYSQGWFDEQYF
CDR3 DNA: TGTGCCAGCAGTTACTCGCAGGGTTGGTTCGACGAGCAGTACTTC

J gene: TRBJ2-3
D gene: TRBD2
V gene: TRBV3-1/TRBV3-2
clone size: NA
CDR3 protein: CASSQRAGSDTQYF
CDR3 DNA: TGTGCCAGCAGCCAACGAGCGGGGTCAGATACGCAGTATTTT

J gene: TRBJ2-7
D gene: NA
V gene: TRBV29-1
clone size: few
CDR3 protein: CSVAYSNEQYF
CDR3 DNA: TGCAGCGTTGCGTACTCGAACGAGCAGTACTTC

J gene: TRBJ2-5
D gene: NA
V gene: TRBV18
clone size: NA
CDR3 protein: CASSPSTGGVGETQYF
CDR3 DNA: TGTGCCAGCTCCCCATCTACCGGAGGTGTAGGGGAGACCCAGTACTTC

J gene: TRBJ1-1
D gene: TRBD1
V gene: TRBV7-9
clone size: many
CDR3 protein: CASSDGQGATEAFF
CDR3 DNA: TGTGCCAGCAGCGACGGACAGGGGGCCACTGAAGCTTTCTTT

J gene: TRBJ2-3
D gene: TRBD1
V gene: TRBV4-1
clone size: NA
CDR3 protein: CASSQEGQGTDTQYF
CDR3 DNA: TGCGCCAGCAGCCAGGAAGGACAGGGCACAGATACGCAGTATTTT

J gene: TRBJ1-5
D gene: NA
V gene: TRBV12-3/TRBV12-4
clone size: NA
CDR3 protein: CASSLGHQPQHF
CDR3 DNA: TGTGCCAGCAGTTTAGGGCATCAGCCCCAGCATTTT

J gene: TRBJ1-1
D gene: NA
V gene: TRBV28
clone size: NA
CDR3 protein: CASPDSQNTEAFF
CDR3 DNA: TGTGCCAGCCCTGACAGTCAGAACACTGAAGCTTTCTTT

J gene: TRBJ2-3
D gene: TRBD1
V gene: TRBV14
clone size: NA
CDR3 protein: CASSRITGVRTDTQYF
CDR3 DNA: TGTGCCAGCAGCCGAATTACAGGGGTTCGCACAGATACGCAGTATTTT

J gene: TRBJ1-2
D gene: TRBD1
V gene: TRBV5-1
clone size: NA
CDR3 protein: CASSLAGQGAHGYTF
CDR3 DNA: TGCGCCAGCAGCTTGGCGGGACAGGGGGCTCATGGCTACACCTTC

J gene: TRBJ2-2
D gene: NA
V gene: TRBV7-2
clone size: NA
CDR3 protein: CASSLAQVHGELFF
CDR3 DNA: TGTGCCAGCAGCTTAGCGCAGGTTCACGGGGAGCTGTTTTTT

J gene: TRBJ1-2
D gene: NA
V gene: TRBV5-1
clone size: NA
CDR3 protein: CASSLGQGKGYTF
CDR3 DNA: TGCGCCAGCAGCTTGGGGCAGGGAAAAGGCTACACCTTC

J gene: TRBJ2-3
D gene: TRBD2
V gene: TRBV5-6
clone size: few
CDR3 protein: CASSTGTSGLSGTQYF
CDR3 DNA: TGTGCCAGCAGCACAGGGACTAGCGGGCTCTCCGGTACGCAGTATTTT

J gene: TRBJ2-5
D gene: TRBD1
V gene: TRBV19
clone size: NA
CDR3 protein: CASSSGTDQETQYF
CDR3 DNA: TGTGCCAGTAGTTCCGGGACAGATCAAGAGACCCAGTACTTC

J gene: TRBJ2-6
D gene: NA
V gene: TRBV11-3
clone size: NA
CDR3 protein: CASSLALSSGANVLTF
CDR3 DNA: TGTGCCAGCAGCTTAGCCCTATCCTCTGGGGCCAACGTCCTGACTTTC